The subject of this entry is one TCR beta chain. This entry comes from a study of blood T cell repertoires in COVID-19. Assay used: immunoSEQ multiplex PCR; TCRdb lists only in-frame clones, some missing. The sample lists approximately 110,000 clones, roughly 80% seen once, with 8.1% in the top ten. The CDR3 loop spans 18 amino acids. V lost 8 bases and J lost 4, with 29 bases in between. The source of this sequence is a woman in her 40s with acute or convalescent COVID-19. The source material was peripheral blood. The chain has TRBV23-1 and TRBJ1-1; possible D gene TRBD1, 6 bases. TRBV23-1 falls under the ORF class, with uncertain function. The CDR3 loop reads CASGKLGQKIFSGTEAFF. In nucleotides, the CDR3 is TGCGCCAGCGGAAAGCTCGGACAGAAAATCTTCAGCGGCACTGAAGCTTTCTTT.